These T cell receptor beta chains were read from a single sample in a study of neoadjuvant nivolumab and ipilimumab in lung cancer. Clones were read by immunoSEQ multiplex PCR, and TCRdb kept only the in-frame ones, dropping some. The table records around 30,000 clones, approximately 83% of them present only once. Sequencing was performed on tumor tissue, taken after neoadjuvant nivolumab, alone or with ipilimumab, at or shortly before surgery. Receptor source: an adult with non-small cell lung cancer. The CDR3 runs from the conserved cysteine through the conserved F or W. Expanded clones get a size class; other rows say once, few or many, or leave the size out.

clone_size: -; v_call: TRBV5-4; cdr3_aa: CASSLEGGRDTQYF
clone_size: few; v_call: TRBV9; cdr3_aa: CASSVGDRGIYGYTF
clone_size: -; v_call: TRBV6-5; cdr3_aa: CASSYQFGGGANVLTF
clone_size: -; v_call: TRBV11-2; cdr3_aa: CASSTIRGANYGYTF
clone_size: -; v_call: TRBV27; cdr3_aa: CASRGQTDGYTF
clone_size: -; v_call: TRBV9; cdr3_aa: CASSVGSAGVNIQYF
clone_size: -; v_call: TRBV5-1; cdr3_aa: CASSSNRGNEQFF
clone_size: -; v_call: TRBV27; cdr3_aa: CASSFAEARTEQFF
clone_size: -; v_call: TRBV4-1; cdr3_aa: CAPPEYQETQYF
clone_size: -; v_call: TRBV4-2; cdr3_aa: CASSQSTSGGAVYNEQFF
clone_size: once; v_call: TRBV5-1; cdr3_aa: CASSLGLRREPGELFF
clone_size: once; v_call: TRBV6-5; cdr3_aa: CASSLQTRNTEAFF
clone_size: -; v_call: TRBV5-5; cdr3_aa: CASSLFAGGSYEQYF
clone_size: -; v_call: TRBV6-1; cdr3_aa: CASSEGTPYGYTF
clone_size: -; v_call: TRBV28; cdr3_aa: CASSLWSTYYEQYF
clone_size: -; v_call: TRBV6-4; cdr3_aa: CASSDSKTGEADTQYF
clone_size: -; v_call: TRBV7-2; cdr3_aa: CASSLVARGDSPLHF
clone_size: -; v_call: TRBV30; cdr3_aa: CAWEGGELFF
clone_size: -; v_call: TRBV29-1; cdr3_aa: CSVVNPAQGAKTEAFF